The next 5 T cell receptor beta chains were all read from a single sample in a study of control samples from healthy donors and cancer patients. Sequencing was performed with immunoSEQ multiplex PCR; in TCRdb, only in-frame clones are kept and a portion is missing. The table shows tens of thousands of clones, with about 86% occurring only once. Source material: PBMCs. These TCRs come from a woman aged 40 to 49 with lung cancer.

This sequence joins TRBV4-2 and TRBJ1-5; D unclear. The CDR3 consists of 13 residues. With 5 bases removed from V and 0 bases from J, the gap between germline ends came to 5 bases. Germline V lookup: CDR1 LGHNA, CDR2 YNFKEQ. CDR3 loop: CASSTDSNQPQHF. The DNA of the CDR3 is TGTGCCAGCAGCACCGATAGCAATCAGCCCCAGCATTTT.

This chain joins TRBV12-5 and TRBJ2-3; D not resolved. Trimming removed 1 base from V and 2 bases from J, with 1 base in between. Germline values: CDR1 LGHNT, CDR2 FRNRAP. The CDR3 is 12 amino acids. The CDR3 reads CASGLDTDTQYF. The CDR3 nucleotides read TGTGCTAGTGGTTTGGACACAGATACGCAGTATTTT.

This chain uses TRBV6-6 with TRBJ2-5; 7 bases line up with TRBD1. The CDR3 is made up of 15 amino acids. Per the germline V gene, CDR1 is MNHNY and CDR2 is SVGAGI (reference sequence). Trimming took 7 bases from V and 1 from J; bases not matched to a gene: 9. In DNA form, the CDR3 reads TGTGCCAGCACCGACAGGGCAGGACCCCAAGAGACCCAGTACTTC. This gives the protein CASTDRAGPQETQYF.

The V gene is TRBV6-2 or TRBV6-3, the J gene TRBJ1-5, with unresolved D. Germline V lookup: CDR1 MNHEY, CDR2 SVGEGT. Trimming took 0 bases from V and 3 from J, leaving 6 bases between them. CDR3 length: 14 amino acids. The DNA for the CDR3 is TGTGCCAGCAGTTACTCGAGGTTCAATCAGCCCCAGCATTTT. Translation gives CASSYSRFNQPQHF.

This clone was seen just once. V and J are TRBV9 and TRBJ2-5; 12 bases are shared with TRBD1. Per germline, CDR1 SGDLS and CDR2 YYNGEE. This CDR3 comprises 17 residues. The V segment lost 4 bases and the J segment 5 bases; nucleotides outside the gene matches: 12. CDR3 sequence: CASSPGPGTGGVETQYF. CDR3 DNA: TGTGCCAGCAGCCCAGGCCCTGGGACAGGGGGCGTGGAGACCCAGTACTTC.